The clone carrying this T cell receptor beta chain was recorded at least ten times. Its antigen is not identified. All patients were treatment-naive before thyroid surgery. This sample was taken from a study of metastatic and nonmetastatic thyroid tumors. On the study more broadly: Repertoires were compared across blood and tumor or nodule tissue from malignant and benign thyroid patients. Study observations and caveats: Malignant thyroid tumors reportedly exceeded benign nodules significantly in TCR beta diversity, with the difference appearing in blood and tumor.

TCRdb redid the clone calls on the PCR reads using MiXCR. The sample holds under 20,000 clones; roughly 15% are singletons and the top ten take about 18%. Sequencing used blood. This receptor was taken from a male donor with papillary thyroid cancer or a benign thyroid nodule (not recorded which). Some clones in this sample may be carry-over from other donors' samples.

CDR3 coding DNA: TGTGCCAGCAGGATTTTCGGGGAGGACACTGAAGCTTTCTTT. Its protein is CASRIFGEDTEAFF. This rearrangement joins TRBV7-9 to TRBJ1-1; D uncertain. CDR3 length: 14 amino acids. V was cut by 6 bases and J by 3 bases, with 14 bases left in between. In germline, CDR1 is SEHNR, CDR2 FQNEAQ (reference sequence).